The 5 T cell receptor beta chains listed next were all sequenced from one sample in a study of blood T cell repertoires in COVID-19. The method was immunoSEQ multiplex PCR; TCRdb's version includes in-frame clones alone and lacks a portion of them. Of approximately 210,000 clones detected, 80% appear once; the ten largest clones hold around 4%. The source material was PBMCs or T cells enriched from blood (not recorded which). The receptor source for this set is a man aged 30-40 years with acute COVID-19.

The CDR3 sequence: CASSRPRQGVGETQYF. Here the CDR3 DNA reads TGTGCCAGCAGCCGGCCTCGACAGGGTGTAGGAGAGACCCAGTACTTC. The chain joins TRBV5-4 to TRBJ2-5; TRBD1 matches 7 bases. Germline V gives CDR1 SGHNT, CDR2 YYREEE (reference sequence). This CDR3 region has 16 residues. The V segment lost 4 bases and the J segment 4 bases; nucleotides outside the gene matches: 13.

The chain employs TRBV5-4 and TRBJ1-1; D gene ambiguous. In germline, CDR1 is SGHNT, CDR2 YYREEE (reference sequence). V was trimmed by 3 bases and J by 11 bases, leaving 11 bases between them. The CDR3 covers 11 residues. The CDR3 protein is CASSSEGRAFF. CDR3 DNA: TGTGCCAGCAGCTCGGAGGGTAGGGCTTTCTTT.

This clone occurred once. The chain links TRBV11-2 to TRBJ1-3; tentatively, D is TRBD1 (6 bases). V dropped 2 bases and J dropped 0 bases, with 20 bases sitting between them. The germline V gene has CDR1 SGHAT and CDR2 FQNNGV. The CDR3 covers 19 residues. CDR3 loop: CASSLTVGGARASGNTIYF. The CDR3 DNA reads TGTGCCAGCAGCTTAACCGTCGGGGGGGCGAGAGCCTCTGGAAACACCATATATTTT.

The chain couples TRBV4-2 to TRBJ2-5; 12 bases are shared with TRBD2. V gave up 4 bases and J gave up 2 bases; unmatched junction bases: 5. Per germline, CDR1 LGHNA and CDR2 YNFKEQ. CDR3 length: 16 residues. The CDR3 loop is CASSPRLAGEQETQYF. The CDR3, as DNA: TGTGCCAGCAGCCCTCGACTAGCGGGGGAGCAAGAGACCCAGTACTTC.

V is TRBV4-2 and J is TRBJ2-7; 11 nucleotides agree with TRBD2. Germline V CDR1 and CDR2: LGHNA, YNFKEQ. V lost 3 bases, J lost 1 base, and 5 bases stayed unmatched. The CDR3 totals 16 residues. CDR3 amino acids: CASSHPGTSGSYEQYF. As DNA, the CDR3 is TGTGCCAGCAGCCACCCTGGGACTAGCGGTTCCTACGAGCAGTACTTC.